Each of the 23 T cell receptor beta chains below was sequenced from the same sample in a study of blood T cell repertoires in COVID-19. TCRdb's copy holds only in-frame clones and misses some; the assay was immunoSEQ multiplex PCR. The data show over 55,000 clones, with about 81% seen just once and about 13% held by the top ten. The source material was peripheral blood. These receptors originate from a woman of 80 years or more with acute or convalescent COVID-19.

The chain couples TRBV4-2 to TRBJ1-6; 7 nucleotides line up with TRBD1. Germline V gene data show CDR1 as LGHNA and CDR2 as YNFKEQ. There are 17 residues in the CDR3. With V trimmed by 4 bases and J by 0 bases, 6 bases remained unmatched. The CDR3 reads CASSLDRLSSYNSPLHF. The CDR3 DNA reads as TGTGCCAGCAGCCTGGACAGGCTGAGCTCCTATAATTCACCCCTCCACTTT.

This chain uses TRBV7-2 with TRBJ2-5, with 9 bases aligning to TRBD1. The V gene's germline CDR1 is SGHTA and CDR2 FQGNSA. The CDR3 covers 13 residues. V lost 4 bases to trimming and J lost 5 bases; unmatched junction nucleotides: 2. The CDR3 spells CASSYGQGETQYF. The CDR3 DNA reads as TGTGCCAGCAGCTACGGACAGGGGGAGACCCAGTACTTC.

J is TRBJ1-5 and V is TRBV21-1; no check of the table's D call, TRBD1, against the DNA was made. TRBV21-1 is a listed pseudogene. CDR3 length: 15 amino acids. The CDR3 loop reads CASSPKDRVYQPQHF. The CDR3 nucleotides are TGTGCCAGCAGCCCAAAAGACAGGGTATATCAGCCCCAGCATTTT.

V and J are TRBV5-1 and TRBJ2-7, with TRBD1 matching 11 bases. This CDR3 comprises 16 residues. J lost 7 bases, V lost 4 bases, and 13 bases had no gene match. Germline lookup yields CDR1 SGHRS and CDR2 YFSETQ. This CDR3 is CASSSYLLGQGEEQYF. In DNA form, the CDR3 reads TGCGCCAGCAGCAGCTATCTTCTGGGACAGGGGGAAGAGCAGTACTTC.

The chain carries TRBV7-6 and TRBJ2-3, with 11 bases identical to TRBD2. CDR1 and CDR2 (germline): SGHVS, FNYEAQ. The CDR3 totals 18 residues. With 2 bases clipped from V and 2 bases from J, the junction kept 9 bases outside the gene matches. Here the CDR3 DNA reads TGTGCCAGCAGCTTATACAGACTAGCGGGACTTCCCACAGATACGCAGTATTTT. Encoded protein: CASSLYRLAGLPTDTQYF.

The J gene is TRBJ1-4, the V gene TRBV2; the D is unclear. The CDR3 is 12 residues long. Looked up from germline, CDR1 is SNHLY and CDR2 is FYNNEI. Deletions cut 3 bases from V and 7 bases from J, with 6 bases between. Here the CDR3 reads CASSERVEKLFF. The CDR3 DNA reads as TGTGCCAGCAGTGAGAGGGTTGAAAAACTGTTTTTT.

The chain recombines TRBV7-2 with TRBJ2-3, with a possible D match to TRBD2 (5 bases). The germline CDR1 and CDR2 sequences are SGHTA and FQGNSA. The CDR3 sequence is 13 residues long. V was trimmed by 5 bases and J by 6 bases, leaving 12 bases between them. The DNA of the CDR3 is TGTGCCAGCAGCCGCCCTGAGCGGGATACGCAGTATTTT. The encoded protein is CASSRPERDTQYF.

The V gene is TRBV3-1 (or the pseudogene TRBV3-2), the J gene TRBJ1-1; the D is unclear. Per germline, CDR1 LGHDT and CDR2 YNNKEL (reference sequence). V shed 1 base and J shed 4 bases, with 13 bases lying between them. There are 15 residues in the CDR3. CDR3: CASSQGLGEGTEAFF. The CDR3 DNA is TGTGCCAGCAGCCAAGGACTTGGGGAGGGCACTGAAGCTTTCTTT.

This chain links TRBV6-5 with TRBJ1-1, with TRBD1 matching over 9 bases. The length of the CDR3 is 14 residues. Germline V lookup: CDR1 MNHEY, CDR2 SVGAGI. V lost 5 bases, J lost 1 base, and 2 bases stayed unmatched. CDR3 residues: CASSRTGANTEAFF. In nucleotides, the CDR3 is TGTGCCAGCAGTCGGACAGGGGCGAACACTGAAGCTTTCTTT.

V is TRBV19 and J is TRBJ2-7, with a possible D match to TRBD2 (5 bases). Germline V gene data show CDR1 as LNHDA and CDR2 as SQIVND (reference sequence). The germline V and J ends were trimmed by 3 bases and 3 bases, with 15 bases remaining between them. There are 15 residues in the CDR3. The CDR3 DNA reads TGTGCCAGTAGTATCATGGGAGCGGCCCTCTACGAGCAGTACTTC. Its protein is CASSIMGAALYEQYF.

DNA of the CDR3: TGTGCCAGCAGCTCGACCCACAGGAACACTGAAGCTTTCTTT. Protein: CASSSTHRNTEAFF. The V gene is TRBV7-2, the J gene TRBJ1-1, with D unclear. V was cut by 4 bases and J by 1 base, with 10 bases left in between. The CDR3 length is 14 residues. The germline V gene has CDR1 SGHTA and CDR2 FQGNSA. The variable domain in full, with the rest retrieved from reference TRBV7-2 and TRBJ1-1, is GAGVSQSPSNKVTEKGKDVELRCDPISGHTALYWYRQSLGQGLEFLIYFQGNSAPDKSGLPSDRFSAERTGGSVSTLTIQRTQQEDSAVYLCASSSTHRNTEAFFGQGTRLTVV.

The chain recombines TRBV12-5 with TRBJ1-3; tentatively, D is TRBD1 (6 bases). Germline V gives CDR1 LGHNT, CDR2 FRNRAP. The CDR3 is 15 residues long. V lost 7 bases to trimming and J lost 0 bases, with 13 bases between them. The CDR3 nucleotides are TGTGCTAGTGCCAGCGGACAGAACTCTGGAAACACCATATATTTT. Translating gives CASASGQNSGNTIYF.

The chain is built from TRBV2 and TRBJ2-7; 11 positions match TRBD1. CDR3 length: 16 amino acids. V trimming: 7 bases; J trimming: 3 bases; junction bases outside the gene matches: 11. Germline V gene data show CDR1 as SNHLY and CDR2 as FYNNEI. The CDR3 DNA is TGTGCCAGCACCCTAGGGGGACAGGGGGGGAACTACGAGCAGTACTTC. Translating gives CASTLGGQGGNYEQYF.

The chain uses TRBV18 and TRBJ2-1, with unresolved D. In germline, CDR1 is KGHSH, CDR2 LQKENI. Trimming pared 4 bases from V and 5 bases from J, leaving 12 bases between. The CDR3 spans 14 residues. The CDR3 DNA reads as TGTGCCAGCTCACTCCGAGAAGCTGACAATGAGCAGTTCTTC. Translating gives CASSLREADNEQFF. Full variable domain (outside the CDR3, taken from reference TRBV18 and TRBJ2-1): NAGVMQNPRHLVRRRGQEARLRCSPMKGHSHVYWYRQLPEEGLKFMVYLQKENIIDESGMPKERFSAEFPKEGPSILRIQQVVRGDSAAYFCASSLREADNEQFFGPGTRLTVL.

The CDR3 coding sequence is TGTGCCAGTAGAACCCTGACAGACACCGGGGAGCTGTTTTTT. This gives the protein CASRTLTDTGELFF. This rearrangement joins TRBV19 to TRBJ2-2, with a possible D match to TRBD1 (5 bases). CDR3 size: 14 residues. Deletions cut 6 bases from V and 3 bases from J, with 11 bases between. Germline CDR1 reads LNHDA; CDR2 reads SQIVND (reference sequence).

This clone turned up a few times. The V gene is TRBV4-3, the J gene TRBJ1-1, with D maybe TRBD1 (5 bases). The CDR3 totals 11 residues. Per germline, CDR1 LGHNA and CDR2 YSLEER. V gave up 0 bases and J gave up 11 bases, with 7 bases separating them. The CDR3: CASSQDRVAFF. The CDR3 nucleotides read TGCGCCAGCAGCCAAGACAGGGTCGCTTTCTTT.

The chain uses TRBV29-1 and TRBJ1-2, with D possibly TRBD1 on 6 matching bases. This CDR3 is built from 12 residues. Germline CDR1 and CDR2: SQVTM and ANQGSEA. The V and J ends lost 7 bases and 3 bases respectively, with 12 bases between them. The CDR3 is CSGLKGDYGYTF. Here the CDR3 DNA reads TGCAGCGGCCTGAAGGGGGACTATGGCTACACCTTC. Looking up the rest from reference TRBV29-1 and TRBJ1-2 gives the full variable domain: SAVISQKPSRDICQRGTSLTIQCQVDSQVTMMFWYRQQPGQSLTLIATANQGSEATYESGFVIDKFPISRPNLTFSTLTVSNMSPEDSSIYLCSGLKGDYGYTFGSGTRLTVV.

This clone was seen only once. This sequence joins TRBV21-1 and TRBJ1-4; whether TRBD1, the table's D call, matches the DNA was not checked. TRBV21-1 is a recognized pseudogene. There are 18 residues in the CDR3. DNA for the CDR3: TGTGCCAGCAGCAGAGTCCTTCCGGGACATCCCCAAAGGGAAAAACTGTTTTTT. Its translation is CASSRVLPGHPQREKLFF.

J is TRBJ2-3 and V is TRBV7-6; the match to TRBD2 covers 9 bases. The CDR3 loop spans 17 amino acids. Germline values: CDR1 SGHVS, CDR2 FNYEAQ. The ends lost 1 base at V and 3 bases at J; junction bases unmatched: 8. Here the CDR3 reads CASSLGASGTVTDTQYF. The CDR3 DNA follows: TGTGCCAGCAGCTTAGGGGCTAGCGGGACGGTTACAGATACGCAGTATTTT.

V is TRBV7-2 and J is TRBJ2-1, with 10 bases aligning to TRBD1. With 5 bases clipped from V and 4 bases from J, the junction kept 8 bases outside the gene matches. Germline values: CDR1 SGHTA, CDR2 FQGNSA. The CDR3 is 16 amino acids. The CDR3 spells CASSTRPGQGYNEQFF. The CDR3 DNA reads TGTGCCAGCAGCACAAGACCGGGACAGGGGTACAATGAGCAGTTCTTC. The complete variable domain, with remaining parts taken from reference TRBV7-2 and TRBJ2-1, reads GAGVSQSPSNKVTEKGKDVELRCDPISGHTALYWYRQSLGQGLEFLIYFQGNSAPDKSGLPSDRFSAERTGGSVSTLTIQRTQQEDSAVYLCASSTRPGQGYNEQFFGPGTRLTVL.

The chain couples TRBV2 to TRBJ2-7; D might be TRBD2 (5 bases). Per germline, CDR1 SNHLY and CDR2 FYNNEI. V shed 8 bases and J shed 0 bases, with 14 bases lying between them. The CDR3 has 14 residues. CDR3 in amino acids: CASLVERTSYEQYF. CDR3 DNA: TGTGCCAGCCTTGTTGAGCGGACCTCCTACGAGCAGTACTTC.

This chain links TRBV9 with TRBJ2-7, with 12 bases matching TRBD2. The CDR3 is 16 amino acids. V dropped 0 bases and J dropped 1; count of bases not matched to a gene: 2. In germline, CDR1 is SGDLS, CDR2 YYNGEE. CDR3 loop: CASSVELAGGSYEQYF. The CDR3 DNA reads as TGTGCCAGCAGCGTAGAACTAGCGGGAGGATCCTACGAGCAGTACTTC.

The V gene is TRBV19, the J gene TRBJ2-6, with TRBD1 matching over 7 bases. The trim removed 5 bases at V and 6 bases at J, leaving 4 bases unmatched. Germline values: CDR1 LNHDA, CDR2 SQIVND (reference sequence). The CDR3 is 14 residues long. CDR3: CASSPDRVANVLTF. CDR3 nucleotide sequence: TGTGCCAGTAGTCCTGACAGGGTGGCCAACGTCCTGACTTTC.